One sample yielded the 27 T cell receptor beta chains listed below, sequenced in a study of multiple sclerosis patients with progressive multifocal leukoencephalopathy. Assay used: immunoSEQ multiplex PCR; TCRdb lists only in-frame clones, some missing. Among over 25,000 clones listed, about 90% were seen once. Noted time point: time of PML onset. The sequencing here drew on PBMCs, taken from a patient treated with natalizumab. The receptors were gathered from a human donor with progressive multifocal leukoencephalopathy.

The rearrangement joins TRBV14 to TRBJ1-5; the D is unclear. Between the trimmed V and J ends, which lost 4 bases and 2 bases, there was a span of 12 bases. The CDR3 contains 15 residues. Germline V gene sequence: CDR1 SGHDN, CDR2 FVKESK. CDR3 protein: CASSPGGWGNQPQHF. CDR3 coding DNA: TGTGCCAGCAGCCCTGGAGGGTGGGGCAATCAGCCCCAGCATTTT.

This clone was observed once. This sequence joins TRBV19 and TRBJ1-6; no firm D call. Germline CDR1 reads LNHDA; CDR2 reads SQIVND (reference sequence). CDR3 length equals 11 residues. With 9 bases removed from V and 8 bases from J, the gap between germline ends came to 8 bases. This chain's CDR3 is CASGPDSPLHF. The CDR3 bases are TGTGCCAGCGGCCCGGATTCACCCCTCCACTTT.

The chain's CDR3 is CASSTGQRVNNSPLHF. The CDR3 DNA is TGTGCCAGCAGCACAGGGCAAAGAGTGAATAATTCACCCCTCCACTTT. The V call is TRBV27, the J call TRBJ1-6; D is possibly TRBD1 (6 bases). Per the germline V gene, CDR1 is MNHEY and CDR2 is SMNVEV (reference sequence). V lost 6 bases and J lost 5, with 17 bases in between. The CDR3 has 16 residues.

The chain couples TRBV29-1 to TRBJ2-7; D ambiguous. The CDR3 has 11 residues. Germline CDR1 reads SQVTM; CDR2 reads ANQGSEA. V dropped 4 bases and J dropped 2 bases, with 6 bases sitting between them. CDR3 residues: CSVGAPYEQYF. The CDR3 DNA reads TGCAGCGTTGGGGCCCCCTACGAGCAGTACTTC.

The V gene is TRBV18, the J gene TRBJ2-7; 8 bases are a match to TRBD1. Trimming at V came to 6 bases and at J to 7 bases, leaving 11 bases not matched to a gene. This CDR3 comprises 14 residues. Germline CDR1 reads KGHSH; CDR2 reads LQKENI. As DNA, the CDR3 is TGTGCCAGCTCGTCGACAGGGGTGGAGTTTGAGCAGTACTTC. Protein: CASSSTGVEFEQYF.

This chain joins TRBV7-8 and TRBJ2-7; TRBD2 is a possible D gene (6 bases). With 1 base removed from V and 2 bases from J, the gap between germline ends came to 9 bases. CDR3 length equals 14 residues. CDR1 and CDR2 (germline): SGHVS, FQNEAQ. DNA of the CDR3: TGTGCCAGCAGCTTAGGGGGGGAAACCTACGAGCAGTACTTC. Translation: CASSLGGETYEQYF.

The chain couples TRBV7-2 to TRBJ2-7; TRBD2 agrees at 10 bases. The CDR3 loop spans 16 amino acids. The V gene's germline CDR1 is SGHTA and CDR2 FQGNSA. V was pared by 3 bases and J by 6 bases, with 11 bases of the junction left unmatched. CDR3 region: CASSLLTSGNPSEQYF. CDR3 sequence (DNA): TGTGCCAGCAGCTTGCTTACTAGCGGGAACCCCTCCGAGCAGTACTTC.

This clone has a handful of counts. The rearrangement links TRBV28 to TRBJ2-5; D is ambiguous. The DNA matches TRBJ2-7 better at its end, which makes the J call doubtful. This CDR3 is built from 13 residues. CDR1 is MDHEN, CDR2 SYDVKM, per germline. The CDR3 sequence is CASTFTAAYEQYF. The CDR3, as DNA: TGTGCCAGCACCTTCACGGCCGCCTACGAGCAGTACTTC.

The chain carries TRBV4-3 and TRBJ2-7; 7 positions agree with TRBD1. The germline V gene encodes CDR1 LGHNA and CDR2 YSLEER. V shed 0 bases and J 0 bases; nucleotides not matched to a gene: 5. The CDR3 is 16 residues long. CDR3 DNA: TGCGCCAGCAGCCAAGACCGCAGGGGGAGCTCCTACGAGCAGTACTTC. Its translation: CASSQDRRGSSYEQYF.

The gene calls are TRBV19 and TRBJ1-2; no reliable D call. The CDR3 totals 11 residues. V gave up 11 bases and J gave up 3 bases, with 10 bases separating them. CDR1 and CDR2 from the germline V gene are LNHDA and SQIVND (reference sequence). CDR3 nucleotide sequence: TGTGCCGGCCGGGAGGACTATGGCTACACCTTC. Its protein product is CAGREDYGYTF.

The chain joins TRBV18 to TRBJ1-4; weak D call: TRBD1 (6 bases). This CDR3 has 14 amino acids. Germline V gene sequence: CDR1 KGHSH, CDR2 LQKENI. The V and J ends lost 4 bases and 8 bases respectively, with 14 bases between them. CDR3 DNA sequence: TGTGCCAGCTCACATGAGGGGGTCGACGAAAAACTGTTTTTT. Its protein product is CASSHEGVDEKLFF.

For the CDR3, the DNA is TGTGCCAGCAGCTTAAATCTAAATCAGCCCCAGCATTTT. The encoded protein is CASSLNLNQPQHF. The J gene is TRBJ1-5, the V gene TRBV7-3; D uncertain. This CDR3 region has 13 residues. Trimming took off 1 base at V and 4 bases at J, with 5 bases between the two ends. In germline, CDR1 is SGHTA, CDR2 FQGTGA.

V usage is TRBV12-2 and J usage is TRBJ1-1. TRBV12-2 is annotated as a pseudogene. The CDR3 is made up of 17 amino acids. CDR3 residues: CASRLGSDLDGDTEAFF. The DNA for the CDR3 is TGTGCAAGTCGCTTAGGGTCGGACCTCGACGGGGACACTGAAGCTTTCTTT.

The chain combines TRBV7-2 with TRBJ2-3; tentatively, D is TRBD1 (6 bases). Between the trimmed V and J ends, which lost 5 bases and 0 bases, there was a span of 15 bases. The CDR3 has 16 amino acids. Germline assignment: CDR1 SGHTA and CDR2 FQGNSA. CDR3: CASSRLTGPSTDTQYF. In nucleotides, the CDR3 is TGTGCCAGCAGCCGACTCACAGGGCCTAGCACAGATACGCAGTATTTT.

The chain couples TRBV6-5 to TRBJ1-1, with D perhaps TRBD1 (5 bases). Germline values: CDR1 MNHEY, CDR2 SVGAGI. The CDR3 consists of 12 residues. Trimming pared 6 bases from V and 4 bases from J, leaving 9 bases between. The CDR3 DNA reads as TGTGCCAGCAGGGGGCTGAGCACTGAAGCTTTCTTT. Translated, it gives CASRGLSTEAFF.

The chain has TRBV11-1 and TRBJ2-1; maybe TRBD2 (6 bases). This CDR3 is built from 13 residues. With 5 bases removed from V and 8 bases from J, the gap between germline ends came to 13 bases. Germline CDR1 is SGHAT and CDR2 is FQDESV (reference sequence). The CDR3 region has the DNA TGTGCCAGCAGCCCGGGACTTTCGTATGAGCAGTTCTTC. Translating it yields CASSPGLSYEQFF. Looking up the rest from reference TRBV11-1 and TRBJ2-1 gives the full variable domain: EAEVAQSPRYKITEKSQAVAFWCDPISGHATLYWYRQILGQGPELLVQFQDESVVDDSQLPKDRFSAERLKGVDSTLKIQPAELGDSAMYLCASSPGLSYEQFFGPGTRLTVL.

The chain employs TRBV11-2 and TRBJ1-1; D is unclear. V was pared by 1 base and J by 6 bases, with 9 bases between. In germline, CDR1 is SGHAT, CDR2 FQNNGV. The CDR3 is 13 amino acids. CDR3 DNA sequence: TGTGCCAGCAGCTTAGCAATGGGTGCTGAAGCTTTCTTT. This codes for CASSLAMGAEAFF.

CDR3 bases: TGTGCCAGTAGTATTAGGGGGGACCGATCCTATGGCTACACCTTC. This codes for CASSIRGDRSYGYTF. The chain employs TRBV19 and TRBJ1-2, with a possible D match to TRBD1 (6 bases). From germline, CDR1 is LNHDA and CDR2 SQIVND (reference sequence). The CDR3 is 15 residues long. V lost 3 bases, J lost 4 bases, and 15 bases lay in between.

Only one count was recorded for this clone. This sequence joins TRBV5-1 and TRBJ2-7; tentative D call: TRBD2 (5 bases). This CDR3 has 15 residues. Trimming left V 4 bases short and J 4 bases short, with 18 bases between. Germline lookup yields CDR1 SGHRS and CDR2 YFSETQ. CDR3 sequence reads: CASSPSGPAQYEQYF. Written as DNA, the CDR3 is TGCGCCAGCAGCCCGAGCGGCCCGGCCCAATACGAGCAGTACTTC. Drawing the rest from reference TRBV5-1 and TRBJ2-7, the complete variable domain is KAGVTQTPRYLIKTRGQQVTLSCSPISGHRSVSWYQQTPGQGLQFLFEYFSETQRNKGNFPGRFSGRQFSNSRSEMNVSTLELGDSALYLCASSPSGPAQYEQYFGPGTRLTVT.

The gene calls are TRBV18 and TRBJ1-5; possible D gene TRBD1, 5 bases. The CDR3 extends over 15 amino acids. The V end lost 3 bases, the J end lost 2 bases, and 11 bases lay between the germline ends. CDR1 and CDR2 from the germline V gene are KGHSH and LQKENI. The CDR3 bases are TGTGCCAGCTCACCTACGCGAGGGGGCAATCAGCCCCAGCATTTT. Encoded protein: CASSPTRGGNQPQHF.

V and J are TRBV19 and TRBJ1-5; D uncertain. The germline CDR1 and CDR2 sequences are LNHDA and SQIVND (reference sequence). The CDR3 consists of 13 residues. V lost 4 bases, J lost 3 bases, and 7 bases lay in between. The DNA for the CDR3 is TGTGCCAGTAGTACCGGCCCCAATCAGCCCCAGCATTTT. Its translation is CASSTGPNQPQHF.

The rearrangement uses TRBV18 and TRBJ1-1; D is unclear. Per germline, CDR1 KGHSH and CDR2 LQKENI. V was clipped by 2 bases and J by 3 bases, with 13 bases between them. The CDR3 extends over 15 amino acids. CDR3 DNA: TGTGCCAGCTCACCAGGTTCAGGCGGGGACACTGAAGCTTTCTTT. Translating it yields CASSPGSGGDTEAFF.

The J gene is TRBJ2-3, the V gene TRBV18; TRBD2 agrees at 10 bases. Germline CDR1 KGHSH, CDR2 LQKENI. V gave up 4 bases and J gave up 1 base; unmatched junction bases: 8. The CDR3 has 17 residues. CDR3 region: CASSLNTGTSGTDTQYF. CDR3 bases: TGTGCCAGCTCACTAAACACCGGGACTAGCGGCACAGATACGCAGTATTTT.

This chain links TRBV5-6 with TRBJ2-1, with D possibly being TRBD2 (6 bases). The CDR3 loop spans 11 amino acids. Trimming took 2 bases from V and 10 from J, leaving 7 bases between them. Germline V gene data show CDR1 as SGHDT and CDR2 as YYEEEE. In DNA, the CDR3 is TGTGCCAGCAGCTTTGCGGGGGAGCAGTTCTTC. Translated: CASSFAGEQFF.

This rearrangement joins TRBV7-9 to TRBJ2-7; 9 nucleotides match TRBD1. Per germline, CDR1 SEHNR and CDR2 FQNEAQ (reference sequence). This CDR3 is 15 amino acids long. The trim removed 6 bases at V and 6 bases at J, leaving 12 bases unmatched. Here the CDR3 DNA reads TGTGCCAGCAGTCTGTACAGGGGGCCCGTAGGCGAGCAGTACTTC. Protein: CASSLYRGPVGEQYF. The variable domain in full, with the rest retrieved from reference TRBV7-9 and TRBJ2-7, is DTGVSQNPRHKITKRGQNVTFRCDPISEHNRLYWYRQTLGQGPEFLTYFQNEAQLEKSRLLSDRFSAERPKGSFSTLEIQRTEQGDSAMYLCASSLYRGPVGEQYFGPGTRLTVT.

The chain recombines TRBV6-6 with TRBJ1-2; the D gene is possibly TRBD1 (6 bases). V was pared by 10 bases and J by 4 bases, with 19 bases between. The CDR3 has 14 residues. Germline CDR1 reads MNHNY; CDR2 reads SVGAGI (reference sequence). The CDR3 here is CATARHRESYGYTF. The CDR3 region has the DNA TGTGCCACCGCTCGACACAGGGAGAGCTATGGCTACACCTTC.

The rearrangement links TRBV5-4 to TRBJ1-3; perhaps TRBD1 as D (6 bases). This CDR3 region has 15 residues. V was cut by 2 bases and J by 0 bases, with 9 bases left in between. Germline CDR1 and CDR2: SGHNT and YYREEE (reference sequence). The DNA of the CDR3 is TGTGCCAGCAGCTTACAGGGTCGCTCTGGAAACACCATATATTTT. The encoded protein is CASSLQGRSGNTIYF. The whole variable domain, filled in from reference TRBV5-4 and TRBJ1-3, reads ETGVTQSPTHLIKTRGQQVTLRCSSQSGHNTVSWYQQALGQGPQFIFQYYREEENGRGNFPPRFSGLQFPNYSSELNVNALELDDSALYLCASSLQGRSGNTIYFGEGSWLTVV.